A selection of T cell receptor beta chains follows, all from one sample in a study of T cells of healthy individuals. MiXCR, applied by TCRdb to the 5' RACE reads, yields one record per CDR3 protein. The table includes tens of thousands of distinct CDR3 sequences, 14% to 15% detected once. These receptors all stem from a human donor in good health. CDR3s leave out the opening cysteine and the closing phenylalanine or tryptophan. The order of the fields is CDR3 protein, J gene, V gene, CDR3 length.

CDR3 protein: ASSLDAQDEKLF
J gene: TRBJ1-4
V gene: TRBV12-3/TRBV12-4
CDR3 length: 12

CDR3 protein: ASRDGTSVNEQF
J gene: TRBJ2-1
V gene: TRBV2
CDR3 length: 12

CDR3 protein: ASSLRLRSGGRPDTQY
J gene: TRBJ2-3
V gene: TRBV7-2
CDR3 length: 16

CDR3 protein: ASSTGGTLNIQY
J gene: TRBJ2-4
V gene: TRBV7-2
CDR3 length: 12

CDR3 protein: SADGTGGTEAF
J gene: TRBJ1-1
V gene: TRBV20-1
CDR3 length: 11

CDR3 protein: ASSLWGTSGYLSYEQY
J gene: TRBJ2-7
V gene: TRBV5-6
CDR3 length: 16

CDR3 protein: ASSPQKGLNTEAF
J gene: TRBJ1-1
V gene: TRBV18
CDR3 length: 13

CDR3 protein: ASSGSGVETQY
J gene: TRBJ2-5
V gene: TRBV6-1
CDR3 length: 11

CDR3 protein: AISEYLSLYEQY
J gene: TRBJ2-7
V gene: TRBV10-3
CDR3 length: 12

CDR3 protein: ASSQGTVQETQY
J gene: TRBJ2-5
V gene: TRBV4-3
CDR3 length: 12

CDR3 protein: ASSAQGAGETQY
J gene: TRBJ2-5
V gene: TRBV25-1
CDR3 length: 12

CDR3 protein: ASSTMGGPGGAF
J gene: TRBJ1-1
V gene: TRBV6-5
CDR3 length: 12

CDR3 protein: ASSGGQGFHEQY
J gene: TRBJ2-7
V gene: TRBV7-2
CDR3 length: 12

CDR3 protein: ASTTSSGSYNEQF
J gene: TRBJ2-1
V gene: TRBV12-3/TRBV12-4
CDR3 length: 13

CDR3 protein: ASSQDVRLAGYNEQF
J gene: TRBJ2-1
V gene: TRBV4-3
CDR3 length: 15

CDR3 protein: ASSPLRGGSNEQY
J gene: TRBJ2-7
V gene: TRBV4-3
CDR3 length: 13

CDR3 protein: ASQMITGSRQY
J gene: TRBJ2-7
V gene: TRBV7-2
CDR3 length: 11